The T cell receptor beta chain under discussion was sequenced for a study of identical twins. J gave up 5 bases and V 7 bases, and 6 bases lay outside the gene matches. The CDR3 is 14 residues long. This clonotype was seen only a few times. Via MiXCR, TCRdb re-called the 5' RACE reads, giving one row per CDR3 protein. The sample has under 800,000 distinct CDR3 sequences; 20% to 25% are singletons. Healthy Caucasians supplied all donations. This sample also belongs to another study, concerning T cells expressing NK-cell markers. That investigation notes: NKG2C+ dominant clonotype frequencies in roughly six donors were about 1.0-7.0% of CD8+ T cells.

The origin of this receptor is a woman aged 18-29 years in good health. Sequencing was carried out using PBMCs. The J gene is TRBJ1-5, the V gene TRBV12-3 or TRBV12-4; the match to TRBD1 covers 9 bases. The chain's CDR3 is CASNLGQGDQPQHF. In DNA form, the CDR3 reads TGTGCCAGCAACCTGGGACAGGGAGATCAGCCCCAGCATTTT.